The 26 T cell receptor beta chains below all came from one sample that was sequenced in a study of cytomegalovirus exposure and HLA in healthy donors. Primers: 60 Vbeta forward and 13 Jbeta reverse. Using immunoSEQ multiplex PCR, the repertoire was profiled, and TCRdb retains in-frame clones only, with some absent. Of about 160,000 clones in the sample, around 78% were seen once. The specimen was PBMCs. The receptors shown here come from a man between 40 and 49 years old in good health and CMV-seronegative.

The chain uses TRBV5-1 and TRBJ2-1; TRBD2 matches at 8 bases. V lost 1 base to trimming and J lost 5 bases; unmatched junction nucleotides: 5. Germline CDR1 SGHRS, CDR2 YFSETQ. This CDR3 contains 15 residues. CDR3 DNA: TGCGCCAGCAGCTTGATAAGCGGGAGAAACAATGAGCAGTTCTTC. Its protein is CASSLISGRNNEQFF.

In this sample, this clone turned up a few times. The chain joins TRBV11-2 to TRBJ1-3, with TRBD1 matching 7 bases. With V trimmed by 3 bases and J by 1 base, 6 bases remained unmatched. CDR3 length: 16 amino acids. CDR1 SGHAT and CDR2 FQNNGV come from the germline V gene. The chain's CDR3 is CASSFSRTGSGNTIYF. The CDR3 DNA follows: TGTGCCAGCAGCTTCTCCCGGACAGGATCTGGAAACACCATATATTTT. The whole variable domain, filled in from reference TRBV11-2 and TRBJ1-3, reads EAGVAQSPRYKIIEKRQSVAFWCNPISGHATLYWYQQILGQGPKLLIQFQNNGVVDDSQLPKDRFSAERLKGVDSTLKIQPAKLEDSAVYLCASSFSRTGSGNTIYFGEGSWLTVV.

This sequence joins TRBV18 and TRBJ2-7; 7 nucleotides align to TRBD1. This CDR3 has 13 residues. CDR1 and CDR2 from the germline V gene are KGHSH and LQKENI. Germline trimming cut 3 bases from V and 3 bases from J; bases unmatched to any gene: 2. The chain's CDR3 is CASSPGTDYEQYF. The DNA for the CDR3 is TGTGCCAGCTCACCTGGGACAGACTACGAGCAGTACTTC.

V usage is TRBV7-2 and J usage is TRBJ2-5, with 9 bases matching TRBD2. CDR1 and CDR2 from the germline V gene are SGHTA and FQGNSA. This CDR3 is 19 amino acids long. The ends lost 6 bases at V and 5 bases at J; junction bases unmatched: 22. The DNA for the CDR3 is TGTGCCAGCAGGACTCTCTCCACTAGCGGGCGAACCCCGTGGGAGACCCAGTACTTC. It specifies CASRTLSTSGRTPWETQYF.

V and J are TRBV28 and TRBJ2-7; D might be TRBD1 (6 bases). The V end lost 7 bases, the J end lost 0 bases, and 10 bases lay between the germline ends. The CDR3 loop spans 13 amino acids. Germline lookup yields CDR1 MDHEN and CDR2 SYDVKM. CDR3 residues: CASMLDSSYEQYF. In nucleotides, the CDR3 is TGTGCCAGCATGCTGGACAGCTCCTACGAGCAGTACTTC.

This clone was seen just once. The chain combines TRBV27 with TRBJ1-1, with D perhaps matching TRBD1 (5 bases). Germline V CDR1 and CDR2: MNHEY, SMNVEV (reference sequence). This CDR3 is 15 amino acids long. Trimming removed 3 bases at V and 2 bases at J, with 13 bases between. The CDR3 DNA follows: TGTGCCAGCAGTTTGTATGCAGGGCGCAACACTGAAGCTTTCTTT. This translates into CASSLYAGRNTEAFF.

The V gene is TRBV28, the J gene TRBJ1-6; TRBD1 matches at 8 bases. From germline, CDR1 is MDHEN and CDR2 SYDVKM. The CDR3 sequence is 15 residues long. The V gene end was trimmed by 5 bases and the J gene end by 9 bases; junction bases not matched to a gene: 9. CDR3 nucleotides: TGTGCCAGCAGTCTCGCCCAGGGGGCCGTTTCACCCCTCCACTTT. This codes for CASSLAQGAVSPLHF.

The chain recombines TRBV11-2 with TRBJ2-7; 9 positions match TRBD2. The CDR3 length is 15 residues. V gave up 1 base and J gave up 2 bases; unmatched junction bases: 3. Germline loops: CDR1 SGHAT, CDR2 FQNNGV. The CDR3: CASSLGLAAPYEQYF. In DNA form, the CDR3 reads TGTGCCAGCAGCTTAGGACTAGCGGCCCCCTACGAGCAGTACTTC.

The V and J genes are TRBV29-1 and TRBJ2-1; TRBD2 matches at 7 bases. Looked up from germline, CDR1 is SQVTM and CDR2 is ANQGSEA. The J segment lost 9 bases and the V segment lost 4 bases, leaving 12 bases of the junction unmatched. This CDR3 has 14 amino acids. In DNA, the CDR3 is TGCAGCGTTGGGGGATCGACGGGCGGGGGTGAGCAGTTCTTC. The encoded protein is CSVGGSTGGGEQFF.

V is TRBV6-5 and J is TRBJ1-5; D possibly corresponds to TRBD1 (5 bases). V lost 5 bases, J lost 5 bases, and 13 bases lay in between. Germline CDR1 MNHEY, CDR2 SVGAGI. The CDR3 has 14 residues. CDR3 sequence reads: CASSDLGEDQPQHF. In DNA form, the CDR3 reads TGTGCCAGCAGTGACTTGGGGGAGGATCAGCCCCAGCATTTT.

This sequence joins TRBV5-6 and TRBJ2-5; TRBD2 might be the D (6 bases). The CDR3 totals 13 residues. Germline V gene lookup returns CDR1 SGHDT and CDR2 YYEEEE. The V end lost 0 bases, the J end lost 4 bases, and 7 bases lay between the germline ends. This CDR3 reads CASSLGRGETQYF. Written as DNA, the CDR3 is TGTGCCAGCAGCTTGGGGCGGGGAGAGACCCAGTACTTC.

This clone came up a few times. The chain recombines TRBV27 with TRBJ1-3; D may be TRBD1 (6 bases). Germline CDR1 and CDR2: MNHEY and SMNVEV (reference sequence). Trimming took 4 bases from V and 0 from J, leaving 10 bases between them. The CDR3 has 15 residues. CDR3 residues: CASSSDRSSGNTIYF. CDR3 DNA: TGTGCCAGCAGTTCAGACAGGAGCTCTGGAAACACCATATATTTT.

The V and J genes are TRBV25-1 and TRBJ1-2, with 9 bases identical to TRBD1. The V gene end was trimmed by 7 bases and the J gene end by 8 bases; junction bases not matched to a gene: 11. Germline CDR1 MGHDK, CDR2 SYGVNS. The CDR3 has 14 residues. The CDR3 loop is CASTNWDRDAGYTF. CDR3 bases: TGTGCCAGCACCAATTGGGACAGGGATGCCGGCTACACCTTC.

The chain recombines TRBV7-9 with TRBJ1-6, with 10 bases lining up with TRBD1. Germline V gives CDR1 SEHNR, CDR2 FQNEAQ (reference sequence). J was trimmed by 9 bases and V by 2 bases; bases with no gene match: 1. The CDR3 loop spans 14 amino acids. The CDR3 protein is CASSLRTGGSPLHF. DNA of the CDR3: TGTGCCAGCAGCTTACGGACAGGGGGTTCACCCCTCCACTTT.

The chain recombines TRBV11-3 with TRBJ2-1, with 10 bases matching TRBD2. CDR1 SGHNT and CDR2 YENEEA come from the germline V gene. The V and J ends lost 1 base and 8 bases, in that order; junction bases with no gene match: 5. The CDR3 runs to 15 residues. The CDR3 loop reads CASSLGAGGGHEQFF. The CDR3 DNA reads TGTGCCAGCAGCTTAGGAGCGGGAGGGGGGCATGAGCAGTTCTTC. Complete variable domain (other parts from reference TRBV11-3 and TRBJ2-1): EAGVVQSPRYKIIEKKQPVAFWCNPISGHNTLYWYLQNLGQGPELLIRYENEEAVDDSQLPKDRFSAERLKGVDSTLKIQPAELGDSAVYLCASSLGAGGGHEQFFGPGTRLTVL.

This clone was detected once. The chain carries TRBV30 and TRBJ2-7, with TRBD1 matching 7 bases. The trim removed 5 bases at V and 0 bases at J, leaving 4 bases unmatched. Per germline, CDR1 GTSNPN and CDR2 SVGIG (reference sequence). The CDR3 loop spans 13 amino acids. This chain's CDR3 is CAWGRQGSYEQYV. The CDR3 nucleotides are TGTGCCTGGGGAAGACAGGGCTCCTACGAGCAGTACGTC.

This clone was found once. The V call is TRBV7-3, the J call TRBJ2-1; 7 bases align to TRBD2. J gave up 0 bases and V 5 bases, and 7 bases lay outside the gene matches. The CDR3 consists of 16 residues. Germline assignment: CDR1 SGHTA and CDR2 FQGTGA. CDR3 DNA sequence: TGTGCCAGCAGCCACAACGGGAGGAACTCCTACAATGAGCAGTTCTTC. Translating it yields CASSHNGRNSYNEQFF.

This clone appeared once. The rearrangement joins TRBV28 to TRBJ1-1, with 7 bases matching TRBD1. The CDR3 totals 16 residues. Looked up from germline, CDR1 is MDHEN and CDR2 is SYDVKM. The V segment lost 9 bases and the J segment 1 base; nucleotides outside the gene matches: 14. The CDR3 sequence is CASPPATTGSNTEAFF. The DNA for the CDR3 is TGTGCCAGTCCCCCCGCCACGACAGGGTCGAACACTGAAGCTTTCTTT.

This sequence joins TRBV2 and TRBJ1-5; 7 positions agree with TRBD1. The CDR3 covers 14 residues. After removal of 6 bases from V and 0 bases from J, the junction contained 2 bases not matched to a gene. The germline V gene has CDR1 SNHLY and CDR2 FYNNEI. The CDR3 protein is CASRGQYSNQPQHF. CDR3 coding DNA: TGTGCCAGCAGGGGACAGTATAGCAATCAGCCCCAGCATTTT.

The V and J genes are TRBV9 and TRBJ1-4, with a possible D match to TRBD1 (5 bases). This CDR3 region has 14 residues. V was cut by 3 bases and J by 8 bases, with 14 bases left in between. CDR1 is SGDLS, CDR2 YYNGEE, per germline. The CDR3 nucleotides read TGTGCCAGCAGCGCGGGCACCGCAGGGGAAAAACTGTTTTTT. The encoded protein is CASSAGTAGEKLFF.

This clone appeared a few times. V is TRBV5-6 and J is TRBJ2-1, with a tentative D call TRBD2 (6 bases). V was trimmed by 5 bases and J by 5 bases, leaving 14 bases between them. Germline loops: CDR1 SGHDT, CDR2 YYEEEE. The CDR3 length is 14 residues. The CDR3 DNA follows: TGTGCCAGCAGTCGGGACTTGGGGAACAATGAGCAGTTCTTC. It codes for CASSRDLGNNEQFF.

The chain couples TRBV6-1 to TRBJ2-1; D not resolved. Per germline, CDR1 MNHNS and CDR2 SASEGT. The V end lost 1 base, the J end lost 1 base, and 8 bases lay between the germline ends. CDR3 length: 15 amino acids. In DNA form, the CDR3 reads TGTGCCAGCAGTGAAGTCGAGCTATCCTACAATGAGCAGTTCTTC. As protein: CASSEVELSYNEQFF.

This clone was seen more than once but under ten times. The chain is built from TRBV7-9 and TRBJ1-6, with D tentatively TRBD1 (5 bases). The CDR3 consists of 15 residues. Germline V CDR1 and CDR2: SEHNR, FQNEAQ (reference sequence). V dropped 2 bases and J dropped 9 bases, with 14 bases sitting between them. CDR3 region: CASSLMQGPTSPLHF. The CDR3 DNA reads TGTGCCAGCAGCTTAATGCAGGGTCCTACTTCACCCCTCCACTTT. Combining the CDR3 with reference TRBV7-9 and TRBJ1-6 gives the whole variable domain DTGVSQNPRHKITKRGQNVTFRCDPISEHNRLYWYRQTLGQGPEFLTYFQNEAQLEKSRLLSDRFSAERPKGSFSTLEIQRTEQGDSAMYLCASSLMQGPTSPLHFGNGTRLTVT.

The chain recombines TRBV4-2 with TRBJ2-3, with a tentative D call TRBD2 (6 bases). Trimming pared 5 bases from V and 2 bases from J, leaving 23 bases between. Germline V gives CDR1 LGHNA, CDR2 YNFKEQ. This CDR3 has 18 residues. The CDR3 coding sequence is TGTGCCAGCAGCAGGCAGGCTTGGGGACTCCAACCCACAGATACGCAGTATTTT. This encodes CASSRQAWGLQPTDTQYF.

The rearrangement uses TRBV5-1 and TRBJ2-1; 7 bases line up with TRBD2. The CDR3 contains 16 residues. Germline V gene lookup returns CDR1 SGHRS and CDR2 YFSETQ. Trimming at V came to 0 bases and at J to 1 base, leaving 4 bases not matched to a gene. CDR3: CASSLGSSGSYNEQFF. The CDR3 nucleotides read TGCGCCAGCAGCTTGGGGTCTAGCGGATCCTACAATGAGCAGTTCTTC.

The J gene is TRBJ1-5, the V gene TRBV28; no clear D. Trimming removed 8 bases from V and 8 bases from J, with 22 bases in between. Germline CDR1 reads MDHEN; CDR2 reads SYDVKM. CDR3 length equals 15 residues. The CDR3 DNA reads TGTGCCAGCGGTAGAAGGTCCTCCGCGGGAGAGCCCCAGCATTTT. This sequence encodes CASGRRSSAGEPQHF.